A single sample gave rise to the 25 T cell receptor beta chains below, sequenced in a study of T cell repertoires in cytomegalovirus infection. What these receptors recognize is not known. Each CDR3 protein gets one entry after TCRdb re-called the reads with MiXCR. The data contain a few hundred thousand distinct CDR3 sequences, 40% of them singletons. Sequenced material: cultured PBMCs, taken from culture after CMV antigen stimulation. These receptors all stem from a human donor in good health (CMV status not recorded). Some clones in this sample may be carry-over from other donors' samples.

This clonotype was counted at least ten times. The chain employs TRBV7-2 and TRBJ1-3, with 9 bases matching TRBD1. The CDR3 is 18 residues long. Germline V gene lookup returns CDR1 SGHTA and CDR2 FQGNSA. V trimming: 2 bases; J trimming: 3 bases; junction bases outside the gene matches: 11. The chain's CDR3 is CASSLYRETGGSGNTIYF. As DNA, the CDR3 is TGTGCCAGCAGCTTATATCGGGAGACAGGGGGAAGTGGAAACACCATATATTTT.

For this clonotype: An end of the junction does not agree with germline; a read error may underlie this. This sequence joins TRBV7-2 and TRBJ2-4, with D perhaps TRBD2 (6 bases). The V gene's germline CDR1 is SGHTA and CDR2 FQGNSA. The CDR3 is made up of 17 amino acids. In DNA form, the CDR3 reads TGTGCCGGCAGCTTCGGTCCGGGGGTTTCCCCCAAAAACATTCAGTACTTC. This sequence encodes CAGSFGPGVSPKNIQYF.

The V gene is TRBV10-3, the J gene TRBJ1-1, with D possibly matching TRBD1 (6 bases). Germline V lookup: CDR1 ENHRY, CDR2 SYGVKD. The CDR3 covers 13 residues. Trimming left V 6 bases short and J 10 bases short, with 18 bases between. The CDR3 coding sequence is TGTGCCATCAGCGCATTGGGACAATCGGGAGCTTTCTTT. Translation: CAISALGQSGAFF.

The chain recombines TRBV7-2 with TRBJ2-7, with D unresolved. CDR1 and CDR2 (germline): SGHTA, FQGNSA. Trimming pared 5 bases from V and 3 bases from J, leaving 14 bases between. The CDR3 extends over 14 amino acids. The CDR3 DNA reads TGTGCCAGCAGCCTCGTACCCTTCGGCTACGAGCAGTACTTC. Amino acid sequence: CASSLVPFGYEQYF.

This clonotype was counted only a few times. This chain connects TRBV2 to TRBJ2-6; D unresolved. The CDR3 has 16 residues. Trimming took off 6 bases at V and 1 base at J, with 13 bases between the two ends. The germline V gene encodes CDR1 SNHLY and CDR2 FYNNEI. CDR3 coding DNA: TGTGCCAGCAGCGGGCGCCTGAAATCTGGGGCCAACGTCCTGACTTTC. This codes for CASSGRLKSGANVLTF. Supplemented by reference TRBV2 and TRBJ2-6, the full variable domain reads EPEVTQTPSHQVTQMGQEVILRCVPISNHLYFYWYRQILGQKVEFLVSFYNNEISEKSEIFDDQFSVERPDGSNFTLKIRSTKLEDSAMYFCASSGRLKSGANVLTFGAGSRLTVL.

The rearrangement joins TRBV4-1 to TRBJ2-5; D possibly matches TRBD1 or TRBD2 (5 bases each). The CDR3 loop spans 17 amino acids. Trimming took off 4 bases at V and 3 bases at J, with 21 bases between the two ends. CDR1 is MGHRA, CDR2 YSYEKL, per germline. In nucleotides, the CDR3 is TGCGCCAGCAGCCCCCGGATCCCGGGACGGGTGGAAGAGACCCAGTACTTC. The encoded protein is CASSPRIPGRVEETQYF.

V and J are TRBV6-2 or TRBV6-3 and TRBJ2-5; the D is unclear. The germline gives CDR1 MNHEY, CDR2 SVGEGT. Trimming removed 5 bases at V and 0 bases at J, with 13 bases between. The CDR3 loop spans 15 amino acids. The CDR3 DNA follows: TGTGCCAGCAGTGATCCGGGTTGGTACCAAGAGACCCAGTACTTC. Its protein is CASSDPGWYQETQYF.

The V and J genes are TRBV12-3 or TRBV12-4 and TRBJ2-1; maybe TRBD2 (5 bases). This CDR3 contains 17 residues. V was clipped by 8 bases and J by 0 bases, with 20 bases between them. DNA for the CDR3: TGTGCCAGCTACCAGGACTTCTCGCTACGCTCCTACAATGAGCAGTTCTTC. It yields the protein CASYQDFSLRSYNEQFF.

The rearrangement joins TRBV20-1 to TRBJ2-2; 11 bases agree with TRBD2. J was trimmed by 7 bases and V by 3 bases; bases with no gene match: 22. Germline V gene lookup returns CDR1 DFQATT and CDR2 SNEGSKA (reference sequence). The length of the CDR3 is 20 residues. CDR3 coding DNA: TGCAGTGCTAGCGCTAGCGGGGGGACCGTATTATCCCCCCCCGGCGGGGAGCTGTTTTTT. Translated, it gives CSASASGGTVLSPPGGELFF.

The chain employs TRBV11-2 and TRBJ2-1, with TRBD2 matching over 7 bases. With 3 bases clipped from V and 6 bases from J, the junction kept 11 bases outside the gene matches. The CDR3 sequence is 16 residues long. The germline V gene encodes CDR1 SGHAT and CDR2 FQNNGV. The CDR3 DNA reads as TGTGCCAGCAGCTTGGCTATGCGAGCGGGGATCAATGAGCAGTTCTTC. Its translation: CASSLAMRAGINEQFF.

The CDR3 region has the DNA TGTGCCAGCAGCTTACAATCCGGCGGGAGCACTGAAGCTTTCTTT. This encodes CASSLQSGGSTEAFF. This sequence joins TRBV7-6 and TRBJ1-1; no firm D call. Trimming removed 2 bases from V and 4 bases from J, with 14 bases in between. The CDR3 length is 15 residues. Germline CDR1 SGHVS, CDR2 FNYEAQ.

The CDR3, as DNA: TGTGCCAGCAGTGGGGGAGGCAGAACGACCAATGAGCAGTTCTTC. This codes for CASSGGGRTTNEQFF. The chain is built from TRBV2 and TRBJ2-1; the D gene is possibly TRBD2 (6 bases). Germline CDR1 SNHLY, CDR2 FYNNEI. The CDR3 loop spans 15 amino acids. The V and J ends lost 4 bases and 6 bases respectively, with 16 bases between them.

The table lists this clonotype with a count of one. V is TRBV2 and J is TRBJ2-2; 8 bases are shared with TRBD1. CDR3 length: 14 amino acids. Germline CDR1 SNHLY, CDR2 FYNNEI. V lost 6 bases to trimming and J lost 7 bases; unmatched junction nucleotides: 7. CDR3 DNA: TGTGCCAGCAGAAAACAGGGGGTTGGCGGGGAGCTGTTTTTT. Its protein is CASRKQGVGGELFF.

The chain employs TRBV4-3 and TRBJ1-5; D is undetermined. The CDR3 runs to 16 residues. Trimming left V 1 base short and J 2 bases short, with 12 bases between. CDR1 is LGHNA and CDR2 is YSLEER in the germline V gene. CDR3 bases: TGCGCCAGCAGCCAAGTATGGGGAGGAGGCAATCAGCCCCAGCATTTT. This translates into CASSQVWGGGNQPQHF.

CDR3 bases: TGCAGTGCTAGAGATTCTCGCGGGGATACGCAGTATTTT. Translating it yields CSARDSRGDTQYF. The V call is TRBV20-1, the J call TRBJ2-3, with D perhaps matching TRBD2 (5 bases). Germline V gives CDR1 DFQATT, CDR2 SNEGSKA (reference sequence). This CDR3 is built from 13 residues. V was cut by 0 bases and J by 6 bases, with 10 bases left in between.

V usage is TRBV7-2 and J usage is TRBJ2-5, with D maybe TRBD1 (5 bases). The CDR3 is 16 amino acids. Germline V gives CDR1 SGHTA, CDR2 FQGNSA. The V end was cut by 4 bases, the J end by 2 bases, with 17 bases between. The CDR3 region is CASSWGYVRVQETQYF. The CDR3 nucleotides read TGTGCCAGCAGCTGGGGCTACGTGAGAGTGCAAGAGACCCAGTACTTC.

CDR3 sequence reads: CASSESPSGWGQYF. The CDR3 DNA sequence: TGTGCCAGCAGTGAAAGCCCCTCCGGTTGGGGGCAGTACTTC. The gene calls are TRBV6-1 and TRBJ2-7; D is undetermined. The V end was cut by 2 bases, the J end by 9 bases, with 17 bases between. The CDR3 has 14 residues. Per germline, CDR1 MNHNS and CDR2 SASEGT.

This clonotype has more than one count but fewer than ten. This chain uses TRBV5-1 with TRBJ2-4; TRBD2 might be the D (5 bases). Germline V gene data show CDR1 as SGHRS and CDR2 as YFSETQ. V lost 5 bases, J lost 6 bases, and 15 bases lay in between. CDR3 length: 14 amino acids. Here the CDR3 DNA reads TGCGCCAGCAGATCGGGAACGGCTTTAAACATTCAGTACTTC. Protein product: CASRSGTALNIQYF.

The chain links TRBV2 to TRBJ1-1; TRBD1 matches at 9 bases. After removal of 9 bases from V and 3 bases from J, the junction contained 2 bases not matched to a gene. Germline values: CDR1 SNHLY, CDR2 FYNNEI. The CDR3 is 12 residues long. Here the CDR3 reads CARRQGDTEAFF. The CDR3 nucleotides are TGTGCCAGGAGACAGGGGGACACTGAAGCTTTCTTT.

The chain combines TRBV6-1 with TRBJ2-7, with unresolved D. CDR3 length equals 15 residues. CDR1 is MNHNS and CDR2 is SASEGT in the germline V gene. V lost 8 bases, J lost 2 bases, and 19 bases lay in between. CDR3 loop: CASSKVGAFAYEQYF. CDR3 in DNA: TGTGCCAGCTCCAAGGTAGGCGCTTTCGCCTACGAGCAGTACTTC.

J is TRBJ2-1 and V is TRBV2; D is undetermined. The CDR3 consists of 11 residues. CDR1 and CDR2 (germline): SNHLY, FYNNEI. V shed 6 bases and J shed 8 bases, with 8 bases lying between them. The CDR3 spells CASSPIYEQFF. In nucleotides, the CDR3 is TGTGCCAGCAGCCCGATCTATGAGCAGTTCTTC.

This sequence joins TRBV28 and TRBJ2-3; unclear D gene. Trimming stripped 4 bases from V and 2 bases from J, with 7 bases between. In germline, CDR1 is MDHEN, CDR2 SYDVKM. The CDR3 loop spans 13 amino acids. DNA for the CDR3: TGTGCCAGCAGTTACAGACTCACAGATACGCAGTATTTT. This sequence encodes CASSYRLTDTQYF.

For the CDR3, the DNA is TGCGCCAGCAGCCGCGGACTTGGGGGTTATAGTGAAAAACTGTTTTTT. Translated, it gives CASSRGLGGYSEKLFF. This chain uses TRBV5-1 with TRBJ1-4, with D perhaps matching TRBD1 (5 bases). V was clipped by 4 bases and J by 7 bases, with 20 bases between them. CDR1 is SGHRS and CDR2 is YFSETQ in the germline V gene. CDR3 length: 16 amino acids.

The chain links TRBV7-9 to TRBJ2-3; 9 bases line up with TRBD1. Germline CDR1 is SEHNR and CDR2 is FQNEAQ (reference sequence). Trimming at V came to 5 bases and at J to 6 bases, leaving 6 bases not matched to a gene. The CDR3 consists of 14 residues. CDR3 region: CASSHRDRADTQYF. The CDR3 region has the DNA TGTGCCAGCAGCCACCGGGACAGGGCGGATACGCAGTATTTT.

The chain employs TRBV6-2 or TRBV6-3 and TRBJ2-1; D gene uncertain. Germline-derived CDR1 and CDR2 are MNHEY and SVGEGT. Trimming pared 8 bases from V and 4 bases from J, leaving 15 bases between. CDR3 length: 14 residues. DNA for the CDR3: TGTGCCAGCGCCCGCCTAGGCGCTTACAATGAGCAGTTCTTC. Translation: CASARLGAYNEQFF.